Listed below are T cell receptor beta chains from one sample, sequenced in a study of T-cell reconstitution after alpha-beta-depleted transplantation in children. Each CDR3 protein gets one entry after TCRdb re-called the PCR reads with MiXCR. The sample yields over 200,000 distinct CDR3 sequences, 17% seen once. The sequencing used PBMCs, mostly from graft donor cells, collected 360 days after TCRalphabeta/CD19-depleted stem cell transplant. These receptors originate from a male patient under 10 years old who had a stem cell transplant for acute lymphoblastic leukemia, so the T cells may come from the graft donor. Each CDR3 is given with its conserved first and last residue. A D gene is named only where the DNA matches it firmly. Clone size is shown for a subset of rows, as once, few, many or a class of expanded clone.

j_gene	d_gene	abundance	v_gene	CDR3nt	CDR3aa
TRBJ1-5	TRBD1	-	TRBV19	TGTGCCAGTAGTATAAGGGTGCAGGGGGCATCTCAGCCCCAGCATTTT	CASSIRVQGASQPQHF
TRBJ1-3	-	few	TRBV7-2	TGTGCCAGCAGCCTGACAGGTCACGGGGGAAACACCATATATTTT	CASSLTGHGGNTIYF
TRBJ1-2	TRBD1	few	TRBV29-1	TGCAGCGTTTCCCCGGGACAGAATAGATCTTATGGCTACACCTTC	CSVSPGQNRSYGYTF
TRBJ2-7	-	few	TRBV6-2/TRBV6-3	TGTGCCAGCAGTTTGGTTGAGGAACAGTACTTC	CASSLVEEQYF
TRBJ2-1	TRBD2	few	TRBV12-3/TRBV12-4	TGTGCCAGCAGTTTAGTAGCGGGACTTGGGAATGAGCAGTTCTTC	CASSLVAGLGNEQFF
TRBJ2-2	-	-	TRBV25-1	TGTGCCAGCAGTGTCAGTTCTACCGGGGAGCTGTTTTTT	CASSVSSTGELFF
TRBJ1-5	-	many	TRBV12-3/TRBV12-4	TGTGCCAGCAGTCGAGACATTAGCAATCAGCCCCAGCATTTT	CASSRDISNQPQHF
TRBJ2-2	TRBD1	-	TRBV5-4	TGTGCCAGCAGACATTCCGGGACAGGGCTAATAGGGGAGCTGTTTTTT	CASRHSGTGLIGELFF
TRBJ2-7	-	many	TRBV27	TGTGCCAGCAGTCTAAGAACTCGCTACGAGCAGTACTTC	CASSLRTRYEQYF
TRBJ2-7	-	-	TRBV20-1	TGCAGTGCTATCAAAAGAGACTCTAGCAACGTCTACGAGCAGTACTTC	CSAIKRDSSNVYEQYF
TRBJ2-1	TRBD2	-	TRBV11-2	TGTGCCAGCAGCCGACCCCCTAGCGGGGTGAGCTCCTACAATGAGCAGTTCTTC	CASSRPPSGVSSYNEQFF
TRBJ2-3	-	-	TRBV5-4	TGTGCCAGCAGCTTGTCAGGGTGGGGCACAGATAGGCAGTATTTT	CASSLSGWGTDRQYF
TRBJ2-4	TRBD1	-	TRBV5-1	TGCGCCAGCAGCTCCGAGGGACAGCGATTAGCCAAAAACATTCAGTACTTC	CASSSEGQRLAKNIQYF
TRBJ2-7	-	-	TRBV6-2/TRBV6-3	TGTGCCAGCAGTTACTCGCCAGGGACCTACGAGCAGTACTTC	CASSYSPGTYEQYF
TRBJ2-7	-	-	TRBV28	TGTGCCATGGGAGCCGGGCCCTTCGAGCAGTACTTC	CAMGAGPFEQYF
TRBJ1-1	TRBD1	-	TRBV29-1	TGCAGCGTTGACGGACAGGGGGCCCTGAACACTGAAGCTTTCTTT	CSVDGQGALNTEAFF